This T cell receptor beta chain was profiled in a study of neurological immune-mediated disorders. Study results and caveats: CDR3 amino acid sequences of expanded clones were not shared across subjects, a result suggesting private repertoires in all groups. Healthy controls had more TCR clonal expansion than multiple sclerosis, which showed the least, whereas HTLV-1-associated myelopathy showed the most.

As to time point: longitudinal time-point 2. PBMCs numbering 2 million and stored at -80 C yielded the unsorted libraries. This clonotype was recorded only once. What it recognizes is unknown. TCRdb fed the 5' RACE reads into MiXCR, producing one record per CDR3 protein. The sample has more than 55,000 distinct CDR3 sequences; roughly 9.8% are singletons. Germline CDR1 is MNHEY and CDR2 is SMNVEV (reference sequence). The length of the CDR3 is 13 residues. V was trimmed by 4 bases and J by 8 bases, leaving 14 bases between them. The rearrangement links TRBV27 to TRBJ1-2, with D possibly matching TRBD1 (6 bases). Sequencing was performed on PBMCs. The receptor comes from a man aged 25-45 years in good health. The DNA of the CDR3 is TGTGCCAGCAGTTATACAGGGACCTACGGCTACACCTTC. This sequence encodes CASSYTGTYGYTF.